The 15 T cell receptor beta chains reported below all come from one sample, sequenced in a study of OX40 agonist ivuxolimab in advanced cancers. Generated by immunoSEQ multiplex PCR, the TCRdb table keeps only in-frame clones and is missing some. Among some 90,000 clones listed, around 87% were seen once. Sequences were derived from CD4+ or CD8+ T cells sorted from blood, sampled in a trial of the OX40 agonist ivuxolimab. The receptors were gathered from an adult with an advanced solid tumor such as melanoma, head and neck, liver or kidney cancer.

The chain links TRBV6-6 to TRBJ1-4; D gene unclear. Germline V gene data show CDR1 as MNHNY and CDR2 as SVGAGI (reference sequence). The V and J ends lost 0 bases and 7 bases respectively, with 12 bases between them. The CDR3 loop spans 15 amino acids. In nucleotides, the CDR3 is TGTGCCAGCAGTTACTCCGGGGTGATTGGTGAAAAACTGTTTTTT. Protein: CASSYSGVIGEKLFF.

This chain uses TRBV19 with TRBJ2-2; D not resolved. The CDR3 consists of 13 residues. The V gene's germline CDR1 is LNHDA and CDR2 SQIVND (reference sequence). Between the trimmed V and J ends, which lost 5 bases and 3 bases, there was a span of 7 bases. The CDR3 bases are TGTGCCAGTAGTTCGCTGGACACCGGGGAGCTGTTTTTT. Residues: CASSSLDTGELFF.

This sequence joins TRBV4-1 and TRBJ2-3; 8 positions agree with TRBD1. The junction had 5 bases not matched to a gene; V was cut back by 0 bases and J by 6 bases. CDR1 and CDR2 from the germline V gene are MGHRA and YSYEKL. The CDR3 spans 15 residues. The CDR3 sequence: CASSQDSRGLDTQYF. The DNA of the CDR3 is TGCGCCAGCAGCCAAGATTCCAGGGGGCTGGATACGCAGTATTTT.

This sequence joins TRBV6-5 and TRBJ1-1, with 7 nucleotides matching TRBD1. Germline V gene sequence: CDR1 MNHEY, CDR2 SVGAGI. Trimming removed 7 bases from V and 7 bases from J; junction bases left unmatched: 12. The CDR3 is 14 residues long. This CDR3 reads CASIQGGGGGEAFF. DNA for the CDR3: TGTGCCAGCATCCAAGGGGGAGGGGGCGGTGAAGCTTTCTTT.

This rearrangement joins TRBV7-6 to TRBJ1-1, with D hard to call. V gave up 1 base and J gave up 4 bases, with 10 bases separating them. The CDR3 covers 14 residues. Germline-derived CDR1 and CDR2 are SGHVS and FNYEAQ. For the CDR3, the DNA is TGTGCCAGCAGCTTAGTTGAGGCGGGCACTGAAGCTTTCTTT. Its protein product is CASSLVEAGTEAFF.

The V call is TRBV11-2, the J call TRBJ2-5; D gene ambiguous. This CDR3 has 15 amino acids. The V end lost 4 bases, the J end lost 10 bases, and 22 bases lay between the germline ends. CDR1 is SGHAT and CDR2 is FQNNGV in the germline V gene. The CDR3 reads CASSYLRARKRDQYF. In DNA, the CDR3 is TGTGCCAGCAGCTACCTTCGAGCGAGGAAGAGAGACCAGTACTTC.

CDR3: CASSSAGSTDTQYF. CDR3 DNA: TGTGCCAGCAGCTCAGCGGGGAGCACAGATACGCAGTATTTT. The chain recombines TRBV7-9 with TRBJ2-3, with 7 bases fitting TRBD2. The CDR3 has 14 amino acids. V shed 4 bases, J shed 0 bases, and the junction held 1 base outside the gene matches. Per germline, CDR1 SEHNR and CDR2 FQNEAQ (reference sequence).

V and J are TRBV6-5 and TRBJ1-1, with unresolved D. Germline lookup yields CDR1 MNHEY and CDR2 SVGAGI. The CDR3 contains 11 residues. V was trimmed by 6 bases and J by 8 bases, leaving 10 bases between them. The CDR3 region is CASRRESEAFF. The CDR3 DNA is TGTGCCAGCAGGCGCGAATCAGAAGCTTTCTTT.

This rearrangement joins TRBV14 to TRBJ2-3, with a tentative D call TRBD1 (5 bases). V shed 3 bases and J shed 3 bases, with 7 bases lying between them. The CDR3 is 13 amino acids. Germline V CDR1 and CDR2: SGHDN, FVKESK. The CDR3: CASSQGLTDTQYF. DNA for the CDR3: TGTGCCAGCAGCCAGGGGCTGACAGATACGCAGTATTTT.

The sample holds a few counts of this clone. The chain carries TRBV5-5 and TRBJ1-1; D remains ambiguous. Germline CDR1 and CDR2: SGHKS and YYEKEE (reference sequence). This CDR3 has 12 residues. Trimming shortened V by 4 bases and J by 4 bases, and 8 bases separated the two germline ends. CDR3 sequence reads: CASSPLGTEAFF. As DNA, the CDR3 is TGTGCCAGCAGCCCGCTGGGCACTGAAGCTTTCTTT.

The genes are TRBV10-1 and TRBJ1-1; 11 nucleotides line up with TRBD1. Germline CDR1 and CDR2: WNHNN and SYGVQD (reference sequence). The length of the CDR3 is 16 residues. V shed 6 bases, J shed 0 bases, and the junction held 6 bases outside the gene matches. This CDR3 reads CASRLGTGGMNTEAFF. Written as DNA, the CDR3 is TGCGCCAGCAGACTCGGGACAGGGGGTATGAACACTGAAGCTTTCTTT.

The V and J genes are TRBV6-1 and TRBJ1-5; D perhaps matches TRBD1 (5 bases). The ends were cut back, 8 bases at V and 6 bases at J, with 11 bases in the middle. The CDR3 has 12 amino acids. CDR1 MNHNS and CDR2 SASEGT come from the germline V gene. The CDR3 loop reads CASCEGSQPQHF. CDR3 DNA sequence: TGTGCCAGCTGCGAGGGGAGTCAGCCCCAGCATTTT.

The rearrangement uses TRBV29-1 and TRBJ1-2; tentative D call: TRBD1 (5 bases). The germline V and J ends were trimmed by 4 bases and 5 bases, with 11 bases remaining between them. This CDR3 contains 12 residues. Germline CDR1 SQVTM, CDR2 ANQGSEA. CDR3 bases: TGCAGCGTTGCTTTAGGGGTTTATGGCTACACCTTC. Translation gives CSVALGVYGYTF. Supplemented by reference TRBV29-1 and TRBJ1-2, the full variable domain reads SAVISQKPSRDICQRGTSLTIQCQVDSQVTMMFWYRQQPGQSLTLIATANQGSEATYESGFVIDKFPISRPNLTFSTLTVSNMSPEDSSIYLCSVALGVYGYTFGSGTRLTVV.

This chain uses TRBV6-5 with TRBJ2-7, with 12 positions matching TRBD2. In germline, CDR1 is MNHEY, CDR2 SVGAGI. V shed 6 bases, J shed 3 bases, and the junction held 6 bases outside the gene matches. CDR3 length: 15 residues. The CDR3 is CASSPTSGGFYEQYF. The CDR3 DNA reads TGTGCCAGCAGCCCTACTAGCGGGGGGTTCTACGAGCAGTACTTC.

The CDR3 region is CASRDYRDRGSPLHF. CDR3 sequence (DNA): TGTGCCAGCAGGGACTACCGGGACAGGGGTTCACCCCTCCACTTT. The chain is built from TRBV2 and TRBJ1-6, with 10 bases that match TRBD1. The CDR3 sequence is 15 residues long. The germline CDR1 and CDR2 sequences are SNHLY and FYNNEI. After removal of 6 bases from V and 9 bases from J, the junction contained 8 bases not matched to a gene.